Below, 26 T cell receptor beta chains from the same sample are listed, as sequenced in a study of cytomegalovirus exposure and HLA in healthy donors. Repertoires were generated with immunoSEQ multiplex PCR, while TCRdb's copy carries only in-frame clones and drops some. The profile shows about 350,000 clones, around 87% of them singletons. Sequencing was done on a sample of PBMCs. The source of these receptors is a woman aged 25 to 39 in good health and CMV-seropositive.

The CDR3 bases are TGTGCCAGCAGTTACAACCAAGAGACCCAGTACTTC. Residues: CASSYNQETQYF. The V call is TRBV6-6, the J call TRBJ2-5; unclear D gene. CDR3 length: 12 amino acids. Trimming cost V 2 bases and J 0 bases, with 1 base left between them. Germline V lookup: CDR1 MNHNY, CDR2 SVGAGI (reference sequence).

J is TRBJ2-5 and V is TRBV6-6; a weak D match, TRBD1 (6 bases). The CDR3 is made up of 12 amino acids. Trimming left V 8 bases short and J 5 bases short, with 12 bases between. The germline V gene has CDR1 MNHNY and CDR2 SVGAGI (reference sequence). The CDR3 sequence: CASGQGSETQYF. CDR3 in DNA: TGTGCCAGCGGGCAGGGGTCGGAGACCCAGTACTTC.

The CDR3 region is CASSEAGGGNNEQFF. CDR3 sequence (DNA): TGTGCCAGCAGCGAAGCGGGAGGTGGAAACAATGAGCAGTTCTTC. The chain recombines TRBV9 with TRBJ2-1; 9 bases are a match to TRBD2. In germline, CDR1 is SGDLS, CDR2 YYNGEE. V lost 3 bases, J lost 5 bases, and 6 bases stayed unmatched. The CDR3 consists of 15 residues.

The V and J genes are TRBV28 and TRBJ1-4, with D perhaps TRBD1 (6 bases). Trimming shortened V by 4 bases and J by 6 bases, and 12 bases separated the two germline ends. This CDR3 is 14 amino acids long. CDR1 MDHEN and CDR2 SYDVKM come from the germline V gene. CDR3 bases: TGTGCCAGCAGTTGGGACAATCGGGATGAAAAACTGTTTTTT. It specifies CASSWDNRDEKLFF.

The chain joins TRBV28 to TRBJ2-3; the D is unclear. Trimming cost V 2 bases and J 0 bases, with 9 bases left between them. Germline V gene data show CDR1 as MDHEN and CDR2 as SYDVKM. This CDR3 comprises 15 residues. In nucleotides, the CDR3 is TGTGCCAGCAGTTTAGTCTGGGGTAGCACAGATACGCAGTATTTT. Translating gives CASSLVWGSTDTQYF. Using reference TRBV28 and TRBJ2-3 for the parts outside the CDR3, the full variable domain is DVKVTQSSRYLVKRTGEKVFLECVQDMDHENMFWYRQDPGLGLRLIYFSYDVKMKEKGDIPEGYSVSREKKERFSLILESASTNQTSMYLCASSLVWGSTDTQYFGPGTRLTVL.

The V gene is TRBV30, the J gene TRBJ1-6, with a possible D match to TRBD1 (5 bases). Germline CDR1 GTSNPN, CDR2 SVGIG (reference sequence). Deletions cut 0 bases from V and 4 bases from J, with 22 bases between. The CDR3 is made up of 19 amino acids. The chain's CDR3 is CAWSVLQGRQGSYNSPLHF. The CDR3 nucleotides are TGTGCCTGGAGTGTACTTCAGGGACGTCAGGGTTCGTATAATTCACCCCTCCACTTT.

The V gene is TRBV9, the J gene TRBJ2-1, with D maybe TRBD1 (6 bases). The CDR3 loop spans 18 amino acids. The germline V gene has CDR1 SGDLS and CDR2 YYNGEE. Deletions cut 0 bases from V and 5 bases from J, with 21 bases between. CDR3 in amino acids: CASSVAGYRVGPHNEQFF. The CDR3 DNA reads TGTGCCAGCAGCGTAGCTGGATACAGGGTGGGTCCTCACAATGAGCAGTTCTTC.

The chain has TRBV19 and TRBJ2-7; no firm D call. V was pared by 5 bases and J by 5 bases, with 16 bases between. The CDR3 is made up of 14 amino acids. Germline CDR1 and CDR2: LNHDA and SQIVND (reference sequence). The CDR3 protein is CASSLWGFMDEQYF. The CDR3 DNA sequence: TGTGCCAGTAGTTTGTGGGGTTTCATGGACGAGCAGTACTTC.

The gene calls are TRBV10-3 and TRBJ2-3; 9 positions agree with TRBD2. The CDR3 length is 16 residues. The germline V gene has CDR1 ENHRY and CDR2 SYGVKD. The V gene end was trimmed by 3 bases and the J gene end by 0 bases; junction bases not matched to a gene: 4. The CDR3 DNA follows: TGTGCCATCAGTGACCCCGGGACTAGCAGCACAGATACGCAGTATTTT. Translating it yields CAISDPGTSSTDTQYF.

The rearrangement links TRBV6-5 to TRBJ2-5, with D uncertain. V was trimmed by 5 bases and J by 5 bases, leaving 18 bases between them. CDR1 is MNHEY and CDR2 is SVGAGI in the germline V gene. This CDR3 has 15 residues. CDR3 protein: CASSATRVMGETQYF. The CDR3 DNA follows: TGTGCCAGCAGTGCCACTCGAGTGATGGGGGAGACCCAGTACTTC.

The V call is TRBV5-8, the J call TRBJ1-5; possibly TRBD1 for D (5 bases). The CDR3 has 14 residues. Germline V CDR1 and CDR2: SGHTS, YDEGEE. V was shortened by 6 bases and J by 4 bases, with 14 bases between the two germline ends. Written as DNA, the CDR3 is TGTGCCAGCACCTCTTGGACACAGAATCAGCCCCAGCATTTT. Amino acid sequence: CASTSWTQNQPQHF.

The chain has TRBV28 and TRBJ1-6; 8 bases align to TRBD1. Germline values: CDR1 MDHEN, CDR2 SYDVKM. After removal of 5 bases from V and 0 bases from J, the junction contained 6 bases not matched to a gene. The CDR3 has 17 amino acids. In DNA, the CDR3 is TGTGCCAGCAGTGAAATCAGGGGGCCCTCCTATAATTCACCCCTCCACTTT. It is translated as CASSEIRGPSYNSPLHF.

The rearrangement uses TRBV7-8 and TRBJ1-1; D uncertain. CDR3 length: 14 amino acids. Germline-derived CDR1 and CDR2 are SGHVS and FQNEAQ. V lost 7 bases to trimming and J lost 0 bases, with 12 bases between them. CDR3 sequence: CASNSAGMNTEAFF. The CDR3 coding sequence is TGTGCCAGCAATTCTGCCGGGATGAACACTGAAGCTTTCTTT.

This chain connects TRBV6-5 to TRBJ2-3, with 9 nucleotides matching TRBD2. V gave up 0 bases and J gave up 7 bases; unmatched junction bases: 8. CDR3 length: 16 amino acids. Looked up from germline, CDR1 is MNHEY and CDR2 is SVGAGI. This CDR3 reads CASSYSARGGTNTQYF. DNA of the CDR3: TGTGCCAGCAGTTACTCGGCGCGGGGGGGCACGAATACGCAGTATTTT.

The genes are TRBV28 and TRBJ1-5; 8 bases are a match to TRBD1. The CDR3 is 14 amino acids. Germline V gives CDR1 MDHEN, CDR2 SYDVKM. V trimming: 2 bases; J trimming: 7 bases; junction bases outside the gene matches: 4. In DNA form, the CDR3 reads TGTGCCAGCAGTTTACAGGGGGCAGGGCAGCCCCAGCATTTT. This gives the protein CASSLQGAGQPQHF.

This clone was seen a handful of times. The chain employs TRBV7-2 and TRBJ1-6; D remains unclear. This CDR3 has 15 residues. From germline, CDR1 is SGHTA and CDR2 FQGNSA. The germline V and J ends were trimmed by 0 bases and 8 bases, with 11 bases remaining between them. The CDR3 is CASSLARGRDSPLHF. The CDR3, as DNA: TGTGCCAGCAGCTTAGCGCGAGGGAGAGATTCACCCCTCCACTTT.

This chain uses TRBV6-5 with TRBJ1-1; D is undetermined. Germline CDR1 reads MNHEY; CDR2 reads SVGAGI. Trimming took 2 bases from V and 2 from J, leaving 9 bases between them. CDR3 size: 14 residues. The CDR3 DNA is TGTGCCAGCAGTTACGCCGTCACAAACACTGAAGCTTTCTTT. Amino acid sequence: CASSYAVTNTEAFF.

This chain joins TRBV12-1 and TRBJ2-7; the table's D call TRBD2 went unverified against the DNA. TRBV12-1 is an annotated pseudogene. CDR3 size: 18 residues. CDR3 residues: CASTRPGLAGFSSYEQYF. Here the CDR3 DNA reads TGTGCCAGCACTCGCCCGGGACTAGCGGGTTTTAGCTCCTACGAGCAGTACTTC.

This clone was observed a handful of times. This CDR3 is also generated by other DNA sequences in the sample. The chain is built from TRBV5-1 and TRBJ2-7, with D possibly TRBD1 on 5 matching bases. CDR1 is SGHRS and CDR2 is YFSETQ in the germline V gene. V was cut by 0 bases and J by 3 bases, with 7 bases left in between. This CDR3 region has 13 residues. In nucleotides, the CDR3 is TGCGCCAGCAGCTTGGAGGGGCGCTACGAGCAGTACTTC. It codes for CASSLEGRYEQYF.

The V call is TRBV6-1, the J call TRBJ2-1; D is uncertain. The length of the CDR3 is 11 residues. V lost 8 bases and J 12 bases, leaving 14 bases between the germline ends. Germline assignment: CDR1 MNHNS and CDR2 SASEGT. This CDR3 reads CASWALRGQFF. The CDR3 DNA is TGTGCCAGCTGGGCCTTGCGTGGGCAGTTCTTC.

The genes are TRBV30 and TRBJ2-7, with 7 bases identical to TRBD2. The germline CDR1 and CDR2 sequences are GTSNPN and SVGIG (reference sequence). V was pared by 4 bases and J by 6 bases, with 12 bases of the junction left unmatched. The CDR3 is 14 residues long. Written as DNA, the CDR3 is TGTGCCTGGACTAGCGGAGGAGTTTCAGGCGAGCAGTACTTC. Its translation is CAWTSGGVSGEQYF.

This rearrangement joins TRBV28 to TRBJ2-3, with D unclear. The CDR3 extends over 12 amino acids. CDR1 and CDR2 from the germline V gene are MDHEN and SYDVKM. Trimming took 5 bases from V and 3 from J, leaving 6 bases between them. CDR3 DNA: TGTGCCAGCAGTGGGCGGACAGATACGCAGTATTTT. This encodes CASSGRTDTQYF.

This clone was counted a single time. The rearrangement links TRBV19 to TRBJ2-7; a weak D match, TRBD2 (6 bases). Deletions cut 3 bases from V and 6 bases from J, with 15 bases between. Germline CDR1 LNHDA, CDR2 SQIVND (reference sequence). The CDR3 runs to 14 residues. The CDR3 is CASSIGQAGGEQYF. The CDR3 DNA sequence: TGTGCCAGTAGTATTGGCCAGGCCGGGGGCGAGCAGTACTTC.

The chain is built from TRBV7-2 and TRBJ1-2; D is unclear. The germline V and J ends were trimmed by 3 bases and 4 bases, with 6 bases remaining between them. The CDR3 runs 12 residues. In germline, CDR1 is SGHTA, CDR2 FQGNSA. The DNA of the CDR3 is TGTGCCAGCAGCTTTCCCGTCTATGGCTACACCTTC. Translated, it gives CASSFPVYGYTF.

This clone showed up just once. The V gene is TRBV7-3, the J gene TRBJ2-3, with 11 bases that match TRBD1. Germline V gives CDR1 SGHTA, CDR2 FQGTGA. V dropped 5 bases and J dropped 4; count of bases not matched to a gene: 2. The length of the CDR3 is 14 residues. The CDR3 protein is CASSRDRGADTQYF. The CDR3 nucleotides are TGTGCCAGCAGCAGGGACAGGGGGGCAGATACGCAGTATTTT. Full variable domain (missing parts from reference TRBV7-3 and TRBJ2-3): GAGVSQTPSNKVTEKGKYVELRCDPISGHTALYWYRQSLGQGPEFLIYFQGTGAADDSGLPNDRFFAVRPEGSVSTLKIQRTERGDSAVYLCASSRDRGADTQYFGPGTRLTVL.

The chain carries TRBV7-6 and TRBJ2-1; D is possibly TRBD1 (6 bases). The CDR3 is 14 amino acids. V dropped 3 bases and J dropped 5 bases, with 11 bases sitting between them. Looked up from germline, CDR1 is SGHVS and CDR2 is FNYEAQ. CDR3 nucleotide sequence: TGTGCCAGCAGCTTTAGGACAGCGAACAATGAGCAGTTCTTC. Encoded protein: CASSFRTANNEQFF.